These 18 T cell receptor beta chains were sequenced from one sample in a study of metastatic and nonmetastatic thyroid tumors. TCRdb recomputed clones from the PCR reads via MiXCR. The table records approximately 90,000 clones, 9.5% to 15% of them present only once. There were no patients who had received any treatment before thyroid surgery. The sequencing input was blood. The receptors stem from a female donor with papillary thyroid cancer or a benign thyroid nodule (not recorded which). Some clones in this sample may be carry-over from other donors' samples.

This clone was detected ten times or more. The rearrangement links TRBV28 to TRBJ2-3; TRBD2 matches at 11 bases. The J segment lost 5 bases and the V segment lost 5 bases, leaving 15 bases of the junction unmatched. This CDR3 contains 18 residues. Germline loops: CDR1 MDHEN, CDR2 SYDVKM. The DNA of the CDR3 is TGTGCCAGCAGTCCACCCTTAGCGGGAGGGCGCAAGGGAGATACGCAGTATTTT. It encodes CASSPPLAGGRKGDTQYF.

This clone was detected many times. The chain has TRBV9 and TRBJ2-2; possible D gene TRBD2, 6 bases. V was shortened by 4 bases and J by 0 bases, with 10 bases between the two germline ends. Per the germline V gene, CDR1 is SGDLS and CDR2 is YYNGEE. The CDR3 totals 15 residues. The CDR3 nucleotides are TGTGCCAGCAGCTCATGGGGGGCGAACACCGGGGAGCTGTTTTTT. Protein: CASSSWGANTGELFF.

Notes on this clone: Possible read error: a much larger clone is one base away. Other DNA sequences of this sample code for an identical CDR3. This chain's CDR3 is CATSPVRGLHNEQFF. CDR3 nucleotide sequence: TGTGCCACCTCGCCAGTTAGGGGTCTCCACAATGAGCAGTTCTTC. The J gene is TRBJ2-1, the V gene TRBV19; maybe TRBD1 (5 bases). Trimming took off 10 bases at V and 5 bases at J, with 21 bases between the two ends. Germline CDR1 LNHDA, CDR2 SQIVND (reference sequence). This CDR3 is 15 amino acids long.

This clone was detected only a few times. Sequence at one end of the junction differs from germline and may be a read error. The chain recombines TRBV30 with TRBJ1-2; a weak D match, TRBD1 (5 bases). There are 11 residues in the CDR3. Per the germline V gene, CDR1 is GTSNPN and CDR2 is SVGIG (reference sequence). CDR3: CAWSEWGEAAF. In DNA form, the CDR3 reads TGTGCCTGGAGTGAGTGGGGGGAAGCCGCCTTC. The full variable domain, its missing parts supplied by reference TRBV30 and TRBJ1-2, is SQTIHQWPATLVQPVGSPLSLECTVEGTSNPNLYWYRQAAGRGLQLLFYSVGIGQISSEVPQNLSASRPQDRQFILSSKKLLLSDSGFYLCAWSEWGEAAFGSGTRLTVV.

The sample holds many counts of this clone. J is TRBJ1-1 and V is TRBV7-9; D ambiguous. Per the germline V gene, CDR1 is SEHNR and CDR2 is FQNEAQ (reference sequence). V gave up 11 bases and J gave up 0 bases, with 16 bases separating them. This CDR3 has 14 residues. CDR3 bases: TGTGCCGCGCGAACTCTCCACATGAACACTGAAGCTTTCTTT. Translating it yields CAARTLHMNTEAFF.

In this sample, this clone turned up many times. The rearrangement joins TRBV7-9 to TRBJ1-2; possibly TRBD1 for D (6 bases). This CDR3 is built from 15 residues. Germline CDR1 is SEHNR and CDR2 is FQNEAQ (reference sequence). Between the trimmed V and J ends, which lost 8 bases and 8 bases, there was a span of 24 bases. The CDR3: CASGVSGGARNGYTF. DNA for the CDR3: TGTGCCAGCGGCGTATCCGGGGGCGCAAGGAACGGCTACACCTTC.

Comments on this clone: This could be a read error, since a much larger clone is one nucleotide away. Without the conserved terminal phenylalanine or tryptophan, this CDR3 likely stems from a read error. The chain is built from TRBV12-3 or TRBV12-4 and TRBJ2-3, with 7 bases aligning to TRBD2. This CDR3 comprises 16 residues. The ends lost 1 base at V and 3 bases at J; junction bases unmatched: 7. The DNA of the CDR3 is TGTGCCAGCAGTTTAGTTACGACTAGCTCGACAGATACGCAGTATCTT. Its protein product is CASSLVTTSSTDTQYL.

The rearrangement links TRBV9 to TRBJ2-5; TRBD1 matches 7 bases. The ends lost 0 bases at V and 4 bases at J; junction bases unmatched: 6. This CDR3 is 15 amino acids long. Germline V gives CDR1 SGDLS, CDR2 YYNGEE. The CDR3 nucleotides read TGTGCCAGCAGCGTAGGAGGACAGGCGCGAGAGACCCAGTACTTC. It specifies CASSVGGQARETQYF.

The J gene is TRBJ1-3, the V gene TRBV5-4; 8 nucleotides match TRBD1. Unmatched junction bases numbered 3, after V lost 3 bases and J lost 4 bases. CDR3 size: 14 residues. CDR1 is SGHNT and CDR2 is YYREEE in the germline V gene (reference sequence). The DNA for the CDR3 is TGTGCCAGCAGCTCCGGACAGGGAGGAAACACCATATATTTT. This encodes CASSSGQGGNTIYF.

This clone occurred once. J is TRBJ1-1 and V is TRBV5-1, with D maybe TRBD1 (5 bases). Trimming removed 4 bases from V and 8 bases from J, with 21 bases in between. CDR1 and CDR2 (germline): SGHRS, YFSETQ. The CDR3 totals 15 residues. The CDR3 sequence is CASSIGRTSGSEAFF. The CDR3 region has the DNA TGCGCCAGCAGCATTGGACGGACCTCAGGGTCGGAAGCTTTCTTT.

There are many counts of this clone. A much larger clonotype is one base distant, so this may be a read error. The rearrangement links TRBV7-9 to TRBJ1-6; D might be TRBD1 (6 bases). The CDR3 runs 14 residues. Germline V lookup: CDR1 SEHNR, CDR2 FQNEAQ (reference sequence). V lost 5 bases, J lost 4 bases, and 9 bases lay in between. The CDR3 nucleotides read TGTGCCAGCAGCCAGGACAGTTATAATTCACCCCTCCACTTT. This encodes CASSQDSYNSPLHF.

The chain joins TRBV11-3 to TRBJ2-1; D is ambiguous. The length of the CDR3 is 13 residues. Germline V CDR1 and CDR2: SGHNT, YENEEA. Trimming cost V 4 bases and J 9 bases, with 13 bases left between them. The CDR3 nucleotides read TGTGCCAGCAGCTCCCGGTCTGTTACTGAGCAGTTCTTC. Its protein product is CASSSRSVTEQFF.

This clone was seen at least ten times. The chain's CDR3 is CASSPPTGADTQYF. DNA for the CDR3: TGTGCCAGCAGCCCCCCGACCGGCGCAGATACGCAGTATTTT. V usage is TRBV7-2 and J usage is TRBJ2-3; no firm D call. CDR3 length: 14 residues. Per the germline V gene, CDR1 is SGHTA and CDR2 is FQGNSA. V was trimmed by 5 bases and J by 4 bases, leaving 13 bases between them.

This clone was seen ten or more times. The gene calls are TRBV20-1 and TRBJ2-5, with 9 bases aligning to TRBD2. CDR1 is DFQATT, CDR2 SNEGSKA, per germline (reference sequence). The CDR3 consists of 15 residues. CDR3 amino acids: CTGEIAGVRQETQYF. As DNA, the CDR3 is TGCACCGGAGAAATAGCGGGAGTCCGCCAAGAGACCCAGTACTTC.

In its sample, this clone was seen many times. The V and J genes are TRBV24-1 and TRBJ2-5; 14 nucleotides align to TRBD2. The trim removed 2 bases at V and 5 bases at J, leaving 3 bases unmatched. CDR3 size: 16 residues. CDR1 KGHDR and CDR2 SFDVKD come from the germline V gene. The CDR3 bases are TGTGCCACCAGTGATTGGGGACTAGCGGGAGAGGAGACCCAGTACTTC. Translating gives CATSDWGLAGEETQYF.

To note about this clone: Given a much more abundant clone one base away, this may be a read error. The chain is built from TRBV24-1 and TRBJ2-1, with a possible D match to TRBD2 (5 bases). The germline V gene has CDR1 KGHDR and CDR2 SFDVKD. This CDR3 is 16 amino acids long. V dropped 3 bases and J dropped 0 bases, with 11 bases sitting between them. CDR3 amino acids: CATSDQSGVSYNEQFF. The DNA of the CDR3 is TGTGCCACCAGTGATCAGAGCGGAGTCTCCTACAATGAGCAGTTCTTC.

This clone was counted at least ten times. J is TRBJ2-5 and V is TRBV4-2; 10 bases line up with TRBD2. The CDR3 sequence is 19 residues long. After removal of 0 bases from V and 0 bases from J, the junction contained 10 bases not matched to a gene. The germline V gene has CDR1 LGHNA and CDR2 YNFKEQ. CDR3 sequence reads: CASSQDPLSLAGYQETQYF. CDR3 nucleotides: TGTGCCAGCAGCCAAGATCCACTTTCACTAGCGGGGTACCAAGAGACCCAGTACTTC.

This clone was seen at least ten times. The rearrangement uses TRBV29-1 and TRBJ1-1; D gene unclear. CDR1 and CDR2 (germline): SQVTM, ANQGSEA. There are 13 residues in the CDR3. Trimming took off 0 bases at V and 1 base at J, with 6 bases between the two ends. The DNA of the CDR3 is TGCAGCGTTGAAGACTGGCAGAACACTGAAGCTTTCTTT. As protein: CSVEDWQNTEAFF.